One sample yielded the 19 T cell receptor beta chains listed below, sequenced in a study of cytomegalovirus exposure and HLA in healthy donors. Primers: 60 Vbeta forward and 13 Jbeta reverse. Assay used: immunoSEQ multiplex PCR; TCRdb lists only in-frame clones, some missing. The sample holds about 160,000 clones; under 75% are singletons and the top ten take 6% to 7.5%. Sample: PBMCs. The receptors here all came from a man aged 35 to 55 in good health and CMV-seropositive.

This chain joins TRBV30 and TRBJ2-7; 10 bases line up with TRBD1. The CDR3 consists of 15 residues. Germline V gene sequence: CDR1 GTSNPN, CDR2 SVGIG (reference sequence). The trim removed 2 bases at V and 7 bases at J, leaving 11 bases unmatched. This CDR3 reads CAWSPPGQGWGEQYF. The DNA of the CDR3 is TGTGCCTGGAGTCCTCCGGGACAGGGGTGGGGGGAGCAGTACTTC. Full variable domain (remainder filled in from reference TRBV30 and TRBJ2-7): SQTIHQWPATLVQPVGSPLSLECTVEGTSNPNLYWYRQAAGRGLQLLFYSVGIGQISSEVPQNLSASRPQDRQFILSSKKLLLSDSGFYLCAWSPPGQGWGEQYFGPGTRLTVT.

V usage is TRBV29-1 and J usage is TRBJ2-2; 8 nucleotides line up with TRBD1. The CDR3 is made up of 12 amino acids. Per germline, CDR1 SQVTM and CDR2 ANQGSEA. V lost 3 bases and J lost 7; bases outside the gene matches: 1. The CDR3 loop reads CSVDRGHGELFF. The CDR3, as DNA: TGCAGCGTTGACAGGGGGCACGGGGAGCTGTTTTTT.

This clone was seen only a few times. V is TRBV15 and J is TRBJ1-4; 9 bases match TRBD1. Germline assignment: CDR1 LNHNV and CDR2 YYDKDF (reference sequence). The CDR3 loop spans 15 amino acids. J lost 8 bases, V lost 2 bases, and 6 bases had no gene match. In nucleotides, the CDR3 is TGTGCCACCAGCAGAATCCGGACAGGGGACGAAAAACTGTTTTTT. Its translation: CATSRIRTGDEKLFF.

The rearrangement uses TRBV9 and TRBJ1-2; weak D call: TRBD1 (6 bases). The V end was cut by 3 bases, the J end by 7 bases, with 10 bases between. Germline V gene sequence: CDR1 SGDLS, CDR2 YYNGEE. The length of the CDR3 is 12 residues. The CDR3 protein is CASSAYRAGYTF. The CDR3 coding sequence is TGTGCCAGCAGCGCATACAGGGCTGGCTACACCTTC.

CDR3 region: CASSQDIGTGYEKLFF. The DNA for the CDR3 is TGCGCCAGCAGCCAAGATATTGGGACAGGGTATGAAAAACTGTTTTTT. This chain joins TRBV4-1 and TRBJ1-4; 9 bases match TRBD1. This CDR3 region has 16 residues. Germline CDR1 MGHRA, CDR2 YSYEKL. The ends lost 0 bases at V and 6 bases at J; junction bases unmatched: 5.

The CDR3 DNA is TGTGCCAGCAGCTTAGCCGAGGGGGGGCCACACTATGGCTACACCTTC. Protein sequence: CASSLAEGGPHYGYTF. V and J are TRBV7-6 and TRBJ1-2; D possibly corresponds to TRBD1 (6 bases). Trimming left V 0 bases short and J 3 bases short, with 14 bases between. Germline lookup yields CDR1 SGHVS and CDR2 FNYEAQ. CDR3 size: 16 residues.

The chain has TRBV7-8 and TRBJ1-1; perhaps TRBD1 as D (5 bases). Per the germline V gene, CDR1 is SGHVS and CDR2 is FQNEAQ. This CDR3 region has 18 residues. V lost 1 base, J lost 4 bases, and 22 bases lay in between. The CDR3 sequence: CASSLGRKGRAGGTEAFF. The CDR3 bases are TGTGCCAGCAGCTTAGGAAGAAAGGGGAGGGCCGGGGGCACTGAAGCTTTCTTT.

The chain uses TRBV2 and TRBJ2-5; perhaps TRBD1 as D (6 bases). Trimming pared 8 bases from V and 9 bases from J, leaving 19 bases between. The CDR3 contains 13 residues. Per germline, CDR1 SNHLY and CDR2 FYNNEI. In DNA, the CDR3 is TGTGCCAGCGTCCCCGGACAGCCCCAGGCCCAGTACTTC. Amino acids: CASVPGQPQAQYF.

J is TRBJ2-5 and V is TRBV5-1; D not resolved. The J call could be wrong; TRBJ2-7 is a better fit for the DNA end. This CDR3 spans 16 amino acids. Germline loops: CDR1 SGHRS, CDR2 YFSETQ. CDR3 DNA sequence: TGCGCCAGCAGCCTAACGAACAGTGGCCCATATGCCGAGCAGTACTTC. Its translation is CASSLTNSGPYAEQYF.

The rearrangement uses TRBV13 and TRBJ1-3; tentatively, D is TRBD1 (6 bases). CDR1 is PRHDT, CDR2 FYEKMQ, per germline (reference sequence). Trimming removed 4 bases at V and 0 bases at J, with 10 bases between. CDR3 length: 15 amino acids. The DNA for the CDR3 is TGTGCCAGCAGCTGGGGGGGGCGCTCTGGAAACACCATATATTTT. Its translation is CASSWGGRSGNTIYF.

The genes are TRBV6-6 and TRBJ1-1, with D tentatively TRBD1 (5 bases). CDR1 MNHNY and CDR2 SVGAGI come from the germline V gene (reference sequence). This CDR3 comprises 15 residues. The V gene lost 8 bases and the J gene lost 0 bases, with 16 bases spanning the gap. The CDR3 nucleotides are TGTGCCAGCCTCGAACAGGTTGATGTGAACACTGAAGCTTTCTTT. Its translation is CASLEQVDVNTEAFF.

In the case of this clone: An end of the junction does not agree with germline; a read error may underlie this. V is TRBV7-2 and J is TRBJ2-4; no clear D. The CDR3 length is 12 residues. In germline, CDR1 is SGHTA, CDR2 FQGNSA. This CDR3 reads CASSPRLGQADF. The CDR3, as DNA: TGTGCCAGCAGCCCCCGTTTGGGCCAGGCAGACTTC.

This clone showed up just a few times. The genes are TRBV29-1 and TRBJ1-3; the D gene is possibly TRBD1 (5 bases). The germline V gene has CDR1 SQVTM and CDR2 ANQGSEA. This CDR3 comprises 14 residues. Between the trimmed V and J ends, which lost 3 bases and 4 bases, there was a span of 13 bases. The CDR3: CSVDPSGSGNTIYF. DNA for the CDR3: TGCAGCGTTGACCCTTCAGGGTCCGGAAACACCATATATTTT.

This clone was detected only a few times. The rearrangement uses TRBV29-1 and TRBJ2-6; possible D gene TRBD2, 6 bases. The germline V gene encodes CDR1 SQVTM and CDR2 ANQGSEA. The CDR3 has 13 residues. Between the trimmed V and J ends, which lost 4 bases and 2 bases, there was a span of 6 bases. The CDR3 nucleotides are TGCAGCGTTGGGGGGGCTGGGGCCAACGTCCTGACTTTC. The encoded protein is CSVGGAGANVLTF.

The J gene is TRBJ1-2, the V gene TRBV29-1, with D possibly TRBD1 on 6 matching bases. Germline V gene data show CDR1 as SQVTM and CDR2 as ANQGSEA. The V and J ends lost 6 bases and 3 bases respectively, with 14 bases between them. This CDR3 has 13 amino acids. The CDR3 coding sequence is TGCAGCGTCCGCCGGGGGGGCGACTATGGCTACACCTTC. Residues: CSVRRGGDYGYTF.

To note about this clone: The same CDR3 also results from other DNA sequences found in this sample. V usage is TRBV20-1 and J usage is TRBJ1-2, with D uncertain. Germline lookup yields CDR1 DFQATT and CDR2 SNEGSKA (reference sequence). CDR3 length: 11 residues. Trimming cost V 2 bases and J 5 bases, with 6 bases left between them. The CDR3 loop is CSARTGYGYTF. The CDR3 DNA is TGCAGTGCTAGAACGGGATATGGCTACACCTTC.

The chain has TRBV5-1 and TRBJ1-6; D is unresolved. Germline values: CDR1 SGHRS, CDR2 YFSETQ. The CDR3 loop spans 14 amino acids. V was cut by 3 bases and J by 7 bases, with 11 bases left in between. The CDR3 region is CASSSGLTNSPLHF. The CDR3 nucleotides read TGCGCCAGCAGCTCAGGACTGACAAATTCACCCCTCCACTTT.

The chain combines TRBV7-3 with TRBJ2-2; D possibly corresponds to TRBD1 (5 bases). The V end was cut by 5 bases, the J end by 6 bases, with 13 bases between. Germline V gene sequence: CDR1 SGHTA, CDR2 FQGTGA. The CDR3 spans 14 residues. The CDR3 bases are TGTGCCAGCAGCCTCCCTTGGGGCTCCGGGGAGCTGTTTTTT. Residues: CASSLPWGSGELFF.

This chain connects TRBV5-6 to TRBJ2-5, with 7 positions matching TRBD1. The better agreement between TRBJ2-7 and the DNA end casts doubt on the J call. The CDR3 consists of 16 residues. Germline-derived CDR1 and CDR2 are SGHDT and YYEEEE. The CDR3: CASSLAGDRFSYEQYF. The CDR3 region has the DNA TGTGCCAGCAGCTTGGCCGGGGACAGATTCTCCTACGAGCAGTACTTC.